Listed below are T cell receptor beta chains from one sample, sequenced in a study of Ad26.COV2.S vaccination and SARS-CoV-2 variants. Assay: immunoSEQ multiplex PCR; the TCRdb copy retains only in-frame clones and omits some. This table holds some 350,000 clones, almost 90% found once. The specimen was peripheral blood, collected in a trial of Ad26.COV2.S vaccine versus placebo. These receptors all stem from a person aged 18 to 59 who received the Ad26.COV2.S COVID-19 vaccine or a placebo. Both conserved end residues are part of each CDR3. Fields, in order: D gene, J gene, V gene, CDR3 protein. A D gene is named only where the DNA matches it firmly.

>TRBD1|TRBJ2-7|TRBV9
CASSVSTGGPYEQYF
>NA|TRBJ2-3|TRBV3-1/TRBV3-2
CASSHWDRDTQYF
>NA|TRBJ2-1|TRBV6-2/TRBV6-3
CASSYFGERGDEQFF
>TRBD1|TRBJ1-1|TRBV18
CASSPDRNWGAFF
>NA|TRBJ1-2|TRBV2
CASRDRRSHGYTF
>NA|TRBJ1-5|TRBV7-8
CASKAMYSNQPQHF
>NA|TRBJ2-5|TRBV13
CASSLWQQETQYF
>NA|TRBJ1-2|TRBV6-5
CASSYGQGGYGYTF
>NA|TRBJ1-1|TRBV2
CASSDNTLNTEAFF
>NA|TRBJ1-5|TRBV6-2/TRBV6-3
CASSYGEGNQPQHF
>NA|TRBJ2-2|TRBV7-9
CASSYGSGELFF
>NA|TRBJ2-1|TRBV27
CASSRSSSYNEQFF
>TRBD1|TRBJ1-1|TRBV11-3
CASSLGGGGQSEAFF
>NA|TRBJ1-1|TRBV6-2/TRBV6-3
CASTPSQGRVGTEAFF
>TRBD1|TRBJ1-1|TRBV9
CASSVQTGATEAFF
>NA|TRBJ2-5|TRBV27
CASSIRGGETQYF
>NA|TRBJ1-1|TRBV7-9
CASSLDRAVAEAFF
>NA|TRBJ1-2|TRBV5-4
CASTLFSDSFLYGYTF
>TRBD1|TRBJ1-5|TRBV6-6
CASSSRQGGREQPQHF
>NA|TRBJ1-3|TRBV2
CASSEISTSGNTIYF
>NA|TRBJ2-7|TRBV5-6
CASSLETVEQYF
>NA|TRBJ1-5|TRBV15
CATSHRAYNQPQHF
>TRBD2|TRBJ2-1|TRBV6-2/TRBV6-3
CASSYTPGGSRNEQFF
>NA|TRBJ1-2|TRBV7-2
CASRRGGNYGYTF
>TRBD1|TRBJ1-2|TRBV12-3/TRBV12-4
CASSGTGHYGYTF
>TRBD1|TRBJ1-1|TRBV2
CASTLGTAPNTEAFF
>NA|TRBJ1-1|TRBV5-5
CASSYPPDLEAFF
>NA|TRBJ2-2|TRBV27
CASRPPSGELFF
>TRBD1|TRBJ1-3|TRBV19
CASSIGGTGGNTIYF
>TRBD1|TRBJ1-5|TRBV19
CASSRTGFNQPQHF
>TRBD1|TRBJ2-1|TRBV19
CASSTAGGYEQFF
>NA|TRBJ2-1|TRBV5-1
CASSLSTETYNEQFF
>NA|TRBJ2-1|TRBV6-2/TRBV6-3
CASSYSGRESPGGHEQFF
>NA|TRBJ1-3|TRBV18
CASSPGAGSSGNTIYF
>NA|TRBJ1-2|TRBV25-1
CASSGLPQPGLNYGYTF
>NA|TRBJ2-5|TRBV29-1
CSVVGGHYQETQYF
>TRBD1|TRBJ2-1|TRBV3-1/TRBV3-2
CASSQGTGSYNEQFF
>NA|TRBJ1-3|TRBV7-9
CASSLELGNTIYF
>NA|TRBJ2-6|TRBV6-6
CASSYSHSGANVLTF
>NA|TRBJ1-1|TRBV9
CASSKRQANTEAFF
>NA|TRBJ2-5|TRBV28
CASSQTLTEETQYF